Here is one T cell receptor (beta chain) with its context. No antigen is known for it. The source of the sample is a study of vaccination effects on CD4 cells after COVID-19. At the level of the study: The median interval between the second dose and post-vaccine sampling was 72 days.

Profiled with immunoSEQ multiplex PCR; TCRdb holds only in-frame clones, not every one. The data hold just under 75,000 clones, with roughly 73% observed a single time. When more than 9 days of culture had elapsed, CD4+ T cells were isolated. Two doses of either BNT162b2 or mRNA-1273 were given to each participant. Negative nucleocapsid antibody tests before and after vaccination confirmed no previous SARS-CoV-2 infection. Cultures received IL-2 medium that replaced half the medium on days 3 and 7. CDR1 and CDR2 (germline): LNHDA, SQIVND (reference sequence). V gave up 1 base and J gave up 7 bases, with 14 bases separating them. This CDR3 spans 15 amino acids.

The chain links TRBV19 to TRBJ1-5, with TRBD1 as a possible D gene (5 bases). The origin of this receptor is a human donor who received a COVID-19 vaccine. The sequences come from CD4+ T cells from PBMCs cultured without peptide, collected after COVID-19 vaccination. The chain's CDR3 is CASSIGAREFQPQHF. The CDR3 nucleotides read TGTGCCAGTAGTATAGGGGCCAGGGAATTCCAGCCCCAGCATTTT.